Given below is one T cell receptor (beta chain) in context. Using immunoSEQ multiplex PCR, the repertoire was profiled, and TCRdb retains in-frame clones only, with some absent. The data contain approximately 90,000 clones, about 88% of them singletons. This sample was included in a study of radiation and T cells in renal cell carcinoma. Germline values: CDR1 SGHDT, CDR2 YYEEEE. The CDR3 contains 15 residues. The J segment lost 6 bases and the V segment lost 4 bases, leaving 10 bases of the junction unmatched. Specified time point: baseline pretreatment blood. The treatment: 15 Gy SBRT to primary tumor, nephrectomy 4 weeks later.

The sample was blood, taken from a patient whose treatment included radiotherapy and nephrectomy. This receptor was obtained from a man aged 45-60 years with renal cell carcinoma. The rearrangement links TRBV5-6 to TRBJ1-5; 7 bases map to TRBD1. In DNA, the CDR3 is TGTGCCAGCAGCGTACTTGACAGGGCATCTCAGCCCCAGCATTTT. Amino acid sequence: CASSVLDRASQPQHF.